This TCR beta chain was sequenced during a study of OX40 agonist ivuxolimab in advanced cancers. Study background: Dose-escalation patients were diagnosed with hepatocellular carcinoma, melanoma, renal cell cancer or head and neck cancer. Males comprised 70% to 90% of the group, whose mean age was approximately 60 years (range 23 to 79). Past anti-PD-1, anti-PD-L1 or anti-CTLA-4 therapy was accepted, and roughly 40% had received some.

CDR1 and CDR2 (germline): WNHNN, SYGVQD (reference sequence). The CDR3 has 14 amino acids. Trimming removed 0 bases at V and 8 bases at J, with 13 bases between. Using immunoSEQ multiplex PCR, the repertoire was profiled, and TCRdb retains in-frame clones only, with some absent. The data show approximately 82,000 clones, with approximately 82% seen just once and more than 0.7% held by the top ten. In the case of this clone: Its antigen is unidentified.

Broader study findings: The specificity for antigen of the expanded peripheral T cells was not determined.

The genes are TRBV10-1 and TRBJ1-2, with a possible D match to TRBD1 (5 bases). The TCR sequence derives from an adult with an advanced solid tumor such as melanoma, head and neck, liver or kidney cancer. This specimen consisted of CD4+ or CD8+ T cells sorted from blood, obtained in a trial of the OX40 agonist ivuxolimab. The CDR3 region has the DNA TGCGCCAGCAGTGAGTCCGGGGGAGCATGGGGCTACACCTTC. It translates to CASSESGGAWGYTF.